A selection of T cell receptor beta chains follows, all from one sample in a study of T cell repertoires in cytomegalovirus infection. TCRdb reanalysed the reads using MiXCR and keeps one entry per CDR3 protein. The repertoire consists of about 920,000 distinct CDR3 sequences, with approximately 33% occurring once and the leading ten covering under 15%. These receptors' targets are unknown. This specimen was cultured CD8+ T cells from PBMCs, taken from culture after CMV antigen stimulation. These receptors were collected from a human donor in good health (CMV status not recorded). Some clones in this sample may be carry-over from other donors' samples. Each CDR3 is given with its conserved first and last residue. The D gene is left open where the match is weak. Clone size appears in some rows only: once, few, many, or a class for an expanded clone.

V gene	D gene	J gene	clone size	CDR3 protein	CDR3 DNA
TRBV7-8	-	TRBJ1-6	many	CASSLWGPSSYNSPLHF	TGTGCCAGCAGCTTATGGGGGCCGAGCTCCTATAATTCACCCCTCCACTTT
TRBV9	-	TRBJ2-3	-	CASSVQGDTADTQYF	TGTGCCAGCAGCGTACAGGGTGATACGGCAGATACGCAGTATTTT
TRBV27	TRBD2	TRBJ2-1	-	CASSFGLAGGLNEQFF	TGTGCCAGCAGTTTTGGGTTAGCGGGGGGGCTGAATGAGCAGTTCTTC
TRBV20-1	TRBD2	TRBJ2-7	few	CSARESGGLSSYEQYF	TGCAGTGCTAGGGAGAGCGGGGGGCTGAGCTCCTACGAGCAGTACTTC
TRBV7-9	-	TRBJ2-7	-	CASNSEAVYEQYF	TGTGCCAGCAACTCGGAGGCGGTCTACGAGCAGTACTTC
TRBV27	TRBD1	TRBJ1-3	few	CASSSGGQGGSGNTIYF	TGTGCCAGCAGTTCCGGGGGACAGGGTGGCTCTGGAAACACCATATATTTT
TRBV28	TRBD1	TRBJ1-6	-	CASSSVGTGISPLHF	TGTGCCAGCAGTTCGGTGGGGACAGGGATTTCACCCCTCCACTTT
TRBV5-3	-	TRBJ2-3	-	CASSPGYDSTDTQYF	TGTGCCAGCAGCCCGGGGTACGACAGCACAGATACGCAGTATTTT
TRBV27	TRBD2	TRBJ2-1	-	CASSLYIVRPGGIEQFF	TGTGCCAGCAGTCTCTACATAGTTCGACCGGGAGGGATTGAGCAGTTCTTC
TRBV6-2/TRBV6-3	-	TRBJ2-5	many	CASSYSLETQYF	TGTGCCAGCAGTTACTCCCTGGAGACCCAGTACTTC
TRBV9	-	TRBJ2-3	-	CASSVAWQTLTDTQYF	TGTGCCAGCAGCGTAGCGTGGCAGACACTCACAGATACGCAGTATTTT
TRBV19	-	TRBJ2-1	-	CASSVGGASYNEQFF	TGTGCCAGTAGCGTAGGGGGGGCGTCCTACAATGAGCAGTTCTTC
TRBV27	-	TRBJ2-3	few	CASSLQHTDTQYF	TGTGCCAGCAGTTTACAACACACAGATACGCAGTATTTT
TRBV7-3	-	TRBJ2-4	-	CASSSVAGRAKNIQYF	TGTGCCAGCAGCTCCGTCGCAGGGAGGGCCAAAAACATTCAGTACTTC
TRBV7-9	TRBD1	TRBJ2-2	few	CASSQTGAGELFF	TGTGCCAGCAGCCAAACAGGGGCCGGGGAGCTGTTTTTT
TRBV15	-	TRBJ1-1	-	CATSSRFLMNTEAFF	TGTGCCACCAGCAGCAGGTTTCTTATGAACACTGAAGCTTTCTTT
TRBV7-9	-	TRBJ2-3	-	CASSLADQAVDTQYF	TGTGCCAGCAGCTTAGCGGATCAAGCGGTAGATACGCAGTATTTT
TRBV7-3	-	TRBJ1-1	few	CASSLTATGRNTEAFF	TGTGCCAGCAGCTTAACAGCGACAGGCCGGAACACTGAAGCTTTCTTT
TRBV6-1	-	TRBJ1-2	many	CASSDDDNNYGYTF	TGTGCCAGCAGCGATGACGACAATAACTATGGCTACACCTTC
TRBV7-2	-	TRBJ1-1	few	CASTPSTGLLMNTEAFF	TGTGCCAGCACCCCCAGCACAGGCCTCCTTATGAACACTGAAGCTTTCTTT